A selection of T cell receptor beta chains follows, all from one sample in a study of blood T cells in healthy people across ages. TCRdb reprocessed the 5' RACE reads with MiXCR, giving one entry per CDR3 protein. The sample yields 1.5 million to 2 million distinct CDR3 sequences, about 30% seen once. The material sequenced was blood. The source of these receptors is a woman under 40 in good health. Both conserved end residues are part of each CDR3.

J gene: TRBJ2-1; V gene: TRBV7-2; CDR3 protein: CASSAGTSGSHEQFF
J gene: TRBJ1-5; V gene: TRBV5-6; CDR3 protein: CASSFGTASNQPQHF
J gene: TRBJ2-7; V gene: TRBV10-2; CDR3 protein: CTSSVPGLGAEDDSYEQYF
J gene: TRBJ2-5; V gene: TRBV29-1; CDR3 protein: CSVAELRRTQYF
J gene: TRBJ2-1; V gene: TRBV11-2; CDR3 protein: CASSFQGGGHNEQFF
J gene: TRBJ2-1; V gene: TRBV9; CDR3 protein: CASNVDLYNEQFF
J gene: TRBJ2-5; V gene: TRBV12-3/TRBV12-4; CDR3 protein: CASSLRGSQETQYF
J gene: TRBJ2-5; V gene: TRBV7-9; CDR3 protein: CASSSWGRETQYF
J gene: TRBJ2-6; V gene: TRBV12-5; CDR3 protein: CASGLAPLTGKEAGANVLTF
J gene: TRBJ1-1; V gene: TRBV4-1; CDR3 protein: CASSQERGDPTMNTEAFF
J gene: TRBJ2-4; V gene: TRBV2; CDR3 protein: CASFRGDLLAKNIQYF
J gene: TRBJ1-1; V gene: TRBV20-1; CDR3 protein: CSARSLAENTEAFF
J gene: TRBJ2-1; V gene: TRBV3-1; CDR3 protein: CASSHASGDYNEQFF
J gene: TRBJ1-5; V gene: TRBV28; CDR3 protein: CASSLLGVGLTSQHF
J gene: TRBJ1-6; V gene: TRBV27; CDR3 protein: CASSLASSYNSPLHF
J gene: TRBJ2-1; V gene: TRBV6-4; CDR3 protein: CATRSSGGNNEQFF
J gene: TRBJ1-2; V gene: TRBV27; CDR3 protein: CASSSFPGTGNPGYTF
J gene: TRBJ2-7; V gene: TRBV3-1; CDR3 protein: CASSPTSGGIYEQYF
J gene: TRBJ2-1; V gene: TRBV5-1; CDR3 protein: CASSLFTGGVDNEQFF
J gene: TRBJ2-1; V gene: TRBV6-2/TRBV6-3; CDR3 protein: CASSWTSGLYNEQFF
J gene: TRBJ2-7; V gene: TRBV4-1; CDR3 protein: CASSQMPGTVKQYF
J gene: TRBJ2-7; V gene: TRBV5-1; CDR3 protein: CASSLAAQGTYEQYF
J gene: TRBJ2-7; V gene: TRBV5-1; CDR3 protein: CASSLDVLGRERSYEQYF
J gene: TRBJ2-7; V gene: TRBV27; CDR3 protein: CASSPWTSGSITYEQYF
J gene: TRBJ2-7; V gene: TRBV6-5; CDR3 protein: CASSYGQISYNEQYF
J gene: TRBJ2-5; V gene: TRBV4-3; CDR3 protein: CASSQTHQGTQYF
J gene: TRBJ2-3; V gene: TRBV6-1; CDR3 protein: CASSATSGAGSTDTQYF
J gene: TRBJ1-1; V gene: TRBV10-1; CDR3 protein: CASSARQGAWTEAFF
J gene: TRBJ1-2; V gene: TRBV12-3/TRBV12-4; CDR3 protein: CGASGPLGYGYTF
J gene: TRBJ2-3; V gene: TRBV6-5; CDR3 protein: CASSERGASTDTQYF
J gene: TRBJ2-1; V gene: TRBV5-1; CDR3 protein: CASSPVSGEGTEQFF
J gene: TRBJ2-3; V gene: TRBV20-1; CDR3 protein: CSARMPGQGAGTDTQYF
J gene: TRBJ2-3; V gene: TRBV7-9; CDR3 protein: CASSILLAGGDTQYF
J gene: TRBJ1-4; V gene: TRBV12-3/TRBV12-4; CDR3 protein: CASSGTGAPEKLFF
J gene: TRBJ2-7; V gene: TRBV29-1; CDR3 protein: CSGTYSGYEQYF
J gene: TRBJ2-5; V gene: TRBV15; CDR3 protein: CATRQGVGETQYF
J gene: TRBJ2-4; V gene: TRBV10-2; CDR3 protein: CASSQGQGGSIQYF
J gene: TRBJ2-5; V gene: TRBV7-2; CDR3 protein: CASSLGVWPAGLETQYF
J gene: TRBJ2-5; V gene: TRBV20-1; CDR3 protein: CSARLQEAHQETQYF
J gene: TRBJ1-5; V gene: TRBV10-3; CDR3 protein: CAISGFRGNQPQHF
J gene: TRBJ2-7; V gene: TRBV6-2/TRBV6-3; CDR3 protein: CASTSPDRGLYEQYF